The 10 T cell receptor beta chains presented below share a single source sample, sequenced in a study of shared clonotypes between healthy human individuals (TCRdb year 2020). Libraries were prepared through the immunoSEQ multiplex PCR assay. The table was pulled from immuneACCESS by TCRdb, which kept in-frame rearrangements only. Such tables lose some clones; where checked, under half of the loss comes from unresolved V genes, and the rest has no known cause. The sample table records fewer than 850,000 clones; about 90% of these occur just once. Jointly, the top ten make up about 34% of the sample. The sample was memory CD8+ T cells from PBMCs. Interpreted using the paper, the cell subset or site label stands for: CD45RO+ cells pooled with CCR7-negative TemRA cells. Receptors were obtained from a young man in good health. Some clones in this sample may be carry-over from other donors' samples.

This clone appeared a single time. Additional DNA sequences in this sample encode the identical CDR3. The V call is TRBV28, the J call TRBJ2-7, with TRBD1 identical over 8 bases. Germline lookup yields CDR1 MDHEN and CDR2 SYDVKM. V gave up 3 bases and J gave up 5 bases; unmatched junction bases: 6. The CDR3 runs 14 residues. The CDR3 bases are TGTGCCAGCAGTTTGCAGGGGGCGGTGGACGAGCAGTACTTC. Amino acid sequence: CASSLQGAVDEQYF.

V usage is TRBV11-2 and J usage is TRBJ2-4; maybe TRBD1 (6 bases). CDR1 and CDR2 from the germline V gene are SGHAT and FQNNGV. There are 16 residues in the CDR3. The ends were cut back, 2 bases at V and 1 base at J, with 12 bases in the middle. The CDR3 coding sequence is TGTGCCAGCAGCTTACAGACAGGAAGGGCCAAAAACATTCAGTACTTC. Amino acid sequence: CASSLQTGRAKNIQYF.

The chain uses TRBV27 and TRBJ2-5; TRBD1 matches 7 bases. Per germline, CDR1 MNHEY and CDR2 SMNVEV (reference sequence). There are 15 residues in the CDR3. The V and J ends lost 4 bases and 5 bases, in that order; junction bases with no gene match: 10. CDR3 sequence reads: CASSSGPTGDETQYF. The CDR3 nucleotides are TGTGCCAGCAGTTCAGGCCCCACAGGGGATGAGACCCAGTACTTC.

The CDR3 DNA reads as TGTGCCAGCAGTTACTCGTCTAGCGGGGATTACAATGAGCAGTTCTTC. Amino acid sequence: CASSYSSSGDYNEQFF. The chain couples TRBV6-5 to TRBJ2-1, with 9 bases lining up with TRBD2. Germline V lookup: CDR1 MNHEY, CDR2 SVGAGI. The CDR3 contains 16 residues. J lost 4 bases, V lost 0 bases, and 4 bases had no gene match.

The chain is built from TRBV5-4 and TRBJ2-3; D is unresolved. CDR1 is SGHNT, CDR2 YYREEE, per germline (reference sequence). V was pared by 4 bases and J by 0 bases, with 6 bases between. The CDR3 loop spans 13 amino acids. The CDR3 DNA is TGTGCCAGCAGCCACGTAAGCACAGATACGCAGTATTTT. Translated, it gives CASSHVSTDTQYF. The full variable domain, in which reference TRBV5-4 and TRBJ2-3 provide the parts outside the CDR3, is ETGVTQSPTHLIKTRGQQVTLRCSSQSGHNTVSWYQQALGQGPQFIFQYYREEENGRGNFPPRFSGLQFPNYSSELNVNALELDDSALYLCASSHVSTDTQYFGPGTRLTVL.

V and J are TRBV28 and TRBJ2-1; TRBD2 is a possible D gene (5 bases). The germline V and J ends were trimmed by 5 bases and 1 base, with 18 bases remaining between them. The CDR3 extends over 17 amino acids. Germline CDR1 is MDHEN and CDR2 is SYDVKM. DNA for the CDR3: TGTGCCAGCAGTCCCCGGAGGAGCGCTACGTCCTACAATGAGCAGTTCTTC. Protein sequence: CASSPRRSATSYNEQFF.

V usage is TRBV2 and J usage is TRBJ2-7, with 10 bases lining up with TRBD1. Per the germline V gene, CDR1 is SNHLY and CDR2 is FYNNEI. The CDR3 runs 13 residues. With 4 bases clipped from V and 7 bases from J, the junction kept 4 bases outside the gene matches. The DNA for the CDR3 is TGTGCCAGCAGTGGGGACAGGGGCCAGGAGCAGTACTTC. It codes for CASSGDRGQEQYF.

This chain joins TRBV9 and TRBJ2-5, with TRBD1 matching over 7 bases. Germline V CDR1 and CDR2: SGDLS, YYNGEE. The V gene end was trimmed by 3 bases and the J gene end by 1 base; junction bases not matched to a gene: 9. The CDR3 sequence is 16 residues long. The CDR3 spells CASSEGDSFSQETQYF. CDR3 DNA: TGTGCCAGCAGCGAGGGGGACAGCTTCAGCCAAGAGACCCAGTACTTC. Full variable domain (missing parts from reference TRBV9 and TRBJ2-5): DSGVTQTPKHLITATGQRVTLRCSPRSGDLSVYWYQQSLDQGLQFLIQYYNGEERAKGNILERFSAQQFPDLHSELNLSSLELGDSALYFCASSEGDSFSQETQYFGPGTRLLVL.

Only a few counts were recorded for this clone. CDR3 region: CASSTPERGTNTEAFF. For the CDR3, the DNA is TGTGCCAGCAGCACCCCAGAGAGGGGGACGAACACTGAAGCTTTCTTT. The chain uses TRBV7-9 and TRBJ1-1, with D possibly matching TRBD1 (6 bases). V lost 5 bases to trimming and J lost 1 base, with 17 bases between them. Germline V lookup: CDR1 SEHNR, CDR2 FQNEAQ (reference sequence). The CDR3 length is 16 residues.

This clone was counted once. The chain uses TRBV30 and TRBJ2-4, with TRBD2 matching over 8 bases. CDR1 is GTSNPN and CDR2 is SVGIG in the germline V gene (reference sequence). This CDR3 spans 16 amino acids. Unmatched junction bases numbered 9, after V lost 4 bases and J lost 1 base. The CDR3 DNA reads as TGTGCCTGGAAAGCGGGAGTGACATACGCCAAAAACATTCAGTACTTC. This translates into CAWKAGVTYAKNIQYF.